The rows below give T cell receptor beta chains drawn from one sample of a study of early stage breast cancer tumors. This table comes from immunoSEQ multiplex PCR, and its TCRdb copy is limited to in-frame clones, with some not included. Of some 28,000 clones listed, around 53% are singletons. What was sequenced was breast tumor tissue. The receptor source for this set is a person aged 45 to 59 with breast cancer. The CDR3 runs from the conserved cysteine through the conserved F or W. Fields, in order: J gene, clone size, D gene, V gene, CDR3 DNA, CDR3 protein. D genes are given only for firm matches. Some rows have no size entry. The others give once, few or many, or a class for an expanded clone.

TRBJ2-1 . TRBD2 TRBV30 TGTGCCTGGAGTGGGGCTAGCGGGTACAATGAGCAGTTCTTC CAWSGASGYNEQFF
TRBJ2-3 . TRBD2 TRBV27 TGTGCCAGCAGTACCAGACTAGCGGGAGGGCAAATGGACACAGATACGCAGTATTTT CASSTRLAGGQMDTDTQYF
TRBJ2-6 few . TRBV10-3 TGTGCCATCAGTGCCTTTACGGGAGCTGGGGCCAACGTCCTGACTTTC CAISAFTGAGANVLTF
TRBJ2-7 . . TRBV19 TGTGCCAGTAGCGGCCCCGGCAGCTACGAGCAGTACTTC CASSGPGSYEQYF
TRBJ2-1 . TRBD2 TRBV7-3 TGTGCCAGCAGCTTACTATCGTTGTCTAGCGGGAGCCATGAGCAGTTCTTC CASSLLSLSSGSHEQFF
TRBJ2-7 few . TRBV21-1 TGTGCCAGCAGCCTTATTCCAATGACAGACGAGCAGTACTTC CASSLIPMTDEQYF
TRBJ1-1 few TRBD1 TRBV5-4 TGTGCCAGCAGCTTGGCCGGGACAGGGGACACTGAAGCTTTCTTT CASSLAGTGDTEAFF
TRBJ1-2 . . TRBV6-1 TGTGCCAGCAGTGAAGAACCACAGGGTTCTGGCTATGGCTACACCTTC CASSEEPQGSGYGYTF
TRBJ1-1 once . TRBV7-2 TGTGCCAGCAGCTTAGAAACAGGCACTGAAGCTTTCTTT CASSLETGTEAFF
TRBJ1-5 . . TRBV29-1 TGCAGCGTTGAAGGCGCTCGAGGCCAGCCCCAGCATTTT CSVEGARGQPQHF
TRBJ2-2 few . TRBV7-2 TGTGCCAGCTGCCGGGGGAACACCGGGGAGCTGTTTTTT CASCRGNTGELFF
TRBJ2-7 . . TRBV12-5 TGTGCTAGTGGTTTGGCATTTAGTGCGGGGGCATCCTACGAGCAGTACTTC CASGLAFSAGASYEQYF
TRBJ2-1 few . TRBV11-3 TGTGCCAGCAGCTTGGGCCGTGACAGAGAGCAGTTCTTC CASSLGRDREQFF
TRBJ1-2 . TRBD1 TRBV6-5 TGTGCCAGCAGCGGACAGGGTGGTGGCTACACCTTC CASSGQGGGYTF
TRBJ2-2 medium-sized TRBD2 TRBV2 TGTGCCAGCAGTGGGGGACTAGCGGGGGGCAGCGGGGAGCTGTTTTTT CASSGGLAGGSGELFF
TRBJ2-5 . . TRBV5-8 TGTGCCAGCAGCACGGGGCAGGGTGGCGAGACCCAGTACTTC CASSTGQGGETQYF
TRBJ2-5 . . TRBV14 TGTGCCAGCAGCCAGGGAAGTATGGAGACCCAGTACTTC CASSQGSMETQYF
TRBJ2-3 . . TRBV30 TGTGCCTGGAGTACGGGCGGGAAGTCGTACACAGATACGCAGTATTTT CAWSTGGKSYTDTQYF
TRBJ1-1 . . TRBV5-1 TGCGCCAGCAGCTTGCAGGCCCCAGGCGGGTTGACTGAAGCTTTCTTT CASSLQAPGGLTEAFF
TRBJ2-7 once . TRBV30 TGTGCCTGGAGTGTACAATTGAGGGAGCAGTACTTC CAWSVQLREQYF
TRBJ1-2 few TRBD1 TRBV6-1 TGTGCCAGCAGGGAGGGGGCGACGAACTATGGCTACACCTTC CASREGATNYGYTF
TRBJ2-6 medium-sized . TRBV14 TGTGCCAGCAGCCAAGACGGGACAGGGGCCAACGTCCTGACTTTC CASSQDGTGANVLTF
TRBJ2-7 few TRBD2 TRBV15 TGTGCCACCAGCAAGGGACTAGCGGGAGCAGTTCCGTACTTC CATSKGLAGAVPYF
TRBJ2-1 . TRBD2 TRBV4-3 TGCGCCAGCACCCCCACCGGGACTAGCGTTGGTGAGCAGTTCTTC CASTPTGTSVGEQFF
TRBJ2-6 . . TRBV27 TGTGCCAGCCGCCGGGACGGTTGGGCTGGGGCCAACGTCCTGACTTTC CASRRDGWAGANVLTF
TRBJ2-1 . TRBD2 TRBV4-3 TGCGCCAGCAGCCAAGACCTGCCCGGGACTAGCGGGAGAGCGAATGAGCAGTTCTTC CASSQDLPGTSGRANEQFF
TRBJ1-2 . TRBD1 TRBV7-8 TGTGCCAGCAGCTTAGCCGGGGCAGGGGGCTGGAGTGGCTACACCTTC CASSLAGAGGWSGYTF
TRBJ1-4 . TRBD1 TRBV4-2 TGTGCCAGCAGCCAAGATCGGATGACAGGGCAGAATGAAAAACTGTTTTTT CASSQDRMTGQNEKLFF
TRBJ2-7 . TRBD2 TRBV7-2 TGTGCCAGCAGCCTTAGCGGGAGTGGCTACGAGCAGTACTTC CASSLSGSGYEQYF
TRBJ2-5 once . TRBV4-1 TGCGCCAGCAGCCAAGCGGGAGCGCCGGGTGAGACCCAGTACTTC CASSQAGAPGETQYF
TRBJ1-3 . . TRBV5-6 TGTGCCAGCAGCTTGGTGCCAGGACAAGGAAACACCATATATTTT CASSLVPGQGNTIYF